The source of this T cell receptor beta chain is a study of T cells in Graves' hyperthyroidism and ophthalmopathy. Regarding the study as a whole: Progression to ophthalmopathy was predicted a median of 6.5 months early. Most thyroid clonotypes expanded above 0.001 appeared in blood too.

This clonotype was observed a handful of times. The antigen is not known. Researchers amplified the TCR beta CDR3 regions from RNA transcripts. The HTBI set primed first-round TCR CDR3 RT-PCR. Using its own MiXCR run on the multiplex PCR reads, TCRdb lists one record per CDR3 protein. The sample holds 450,000 to 600,000 distinct CDR3 sequences; roughly 15% are singletons and the top ten take roughly 13%. The V gene's germline CDR1 is SGHDT and CDR2 YYEEEE. This CDR3 region has 15 residues. V was shortened by 6 bases and J by 2 bases, with 18 bases between the two germline ends. In making diagnoses, clinical symptoms, serum thyroxine and TRAb, thyroid ultrasound and orbital computed tomography were all used. The PBMCs were taken from 10 ml of fresh peripheral blood.

The receptor comes from a middle-aged woman with Graves' hyperthyroidism. The chain joins TRBV5-6 to TRBJ2-7; possibly TRBD2 for D (6 bases). Sequenced material: blood. CDR3 residues: CASTPNRGSPYEQYF. CDR3 in DNA: TGTGCCAGCACCCCAAATCGGGGGTCACCCTACGAGCAGTACTTC.